This TCR beta chain was found in a study of T cell responses to AZD1222 COVID-19 vaccine. Notes on the study in general: Possibly, clonal diversity was underestimated; donors were largely white British and included more females. Reportedly, nearly half the spike-specific TCRs target unmutated variant regions. The span of vaccine-associated CD4 TCRs extended across spike, with dominance at 160-218 and 743-854. At baseline, seropositivity was found in only a handful of AZD1222 recipients.

CDR3 length: 14 residues. In germline, CDR1 is SGHRS, CDR2 YFSETQ. Trimming cost V 4 bases and J 5 bases, with 15 bases left between them. Sequencing used immunoSEQ multiplex PCR; TCRdb keeps in-frame clones, though not all of them. The sample records approximately 50,000 clones, about 88% being singletons. Regarding this clone: What it binds is not known.

The chain employs TRBV5-1 and TRBJ2-5; unclear D gene. This receptor was taken from an adult who received the AZD1222 COVID-19 vaccine. The sample in question was peripheral blood, obtained 28 days after the second AZD1222 dose. CDR3 residues: CASSLNPHKETQYF. The CDR3, as DNA: TGCGCCAGCAGCCTAAACCCCCACAAGGAGACCCAGTACTTC.